This record looks at one T cell receptor beta chain sequence and its context. The target antigen is unknown. These data originate in a study of shared clonotypes between healthy human individuals. Study in general: CD8 memory received one plate per donor, CD8 naive two, CD4 memory three and CD4 naive three. Points from the study as a whole: Having only a few donors restricted how much genetic and exposure-history diversity was captured. What naive subsets generally showed was a larger estimated richness than memory subsets showed.

V was cut by 5 bases and J by 3 bases, with 12 bases left in between. The CDR3 consists of 14 residues. Germline V lookup: CDR1 SEHNR, CDR2 FQNEAQ (reference sequence). Genomic DNA (from each subset) was split evenly across several immunoSEQ plates. The method was immunoSEQ multiplex PCR; TCRdb's version includes in-frame clones alone and lacks a portion of them. The sample has some 650,000 clones, 95% to 98% seen once; the top ten hold about 0.057%. The rearrangement joins TRBV7-9 to TRBJ2-3; D gene ambiguous. The receptor was derived from a woman under 40 in good health. The sequenced sample was naive CD4+ T cells sorted from blood. Subset defined: CD45RA+ positively selected. DNA for the CDR3: TGTGCCAGCAGCACCCAAGGGCGGACAGATACGCAGTATTTT. This gives the protein CASSTQGRTDTQYF.